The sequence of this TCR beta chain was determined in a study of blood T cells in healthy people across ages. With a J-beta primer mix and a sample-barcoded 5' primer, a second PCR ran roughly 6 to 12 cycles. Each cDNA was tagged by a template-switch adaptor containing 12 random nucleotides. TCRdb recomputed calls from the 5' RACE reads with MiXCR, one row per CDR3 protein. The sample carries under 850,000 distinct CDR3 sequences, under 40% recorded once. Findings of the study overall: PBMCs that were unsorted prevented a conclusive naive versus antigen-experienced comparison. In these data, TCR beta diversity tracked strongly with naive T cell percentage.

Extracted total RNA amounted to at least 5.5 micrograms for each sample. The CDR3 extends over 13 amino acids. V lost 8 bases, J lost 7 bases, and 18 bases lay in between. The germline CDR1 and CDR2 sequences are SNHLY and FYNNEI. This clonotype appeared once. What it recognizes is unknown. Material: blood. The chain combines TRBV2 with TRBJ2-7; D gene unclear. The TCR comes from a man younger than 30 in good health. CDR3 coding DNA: TGTGCCAGCGACCTTCCATCGGGCAATGAGCAGTACTTC. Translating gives CASDLPSGNEQYF.